A selection of T cell receptor beta chains follows, all from one sample in a study of OX40 agonist ivuxolimab in advanced cancers. Measured with immunoSEQ multiplex PCR; TCRdb has only the in-frame clones, and not every one. The table has approximately 99,000 clones, under 95% seen once. The starting material was CD4+ or CD8+ T cells sorted from blood, obtained in a trial of the OX40 agonist ivuxolimab. The receptor set was obtained from an adult with an advanced solid tumor such as melanoma, head and neck, liver or kidney cancer. Each CDR3 is given with its conserved first and last residue. Each record gives: V gene, J gene, clone size, D gene, CDR3 DNA, CDR3 protein. D genes are given only for firm matches. Expanded clones get a size class; other rows say once, few or many, or leave the size out.

>TRBV2|TRBJ2-3|NA|NA
TGTGCCAGCAGGGGCTACGGGGTCAGGGTGGCAGATACGCAGTATTTT
CASRGYGVRVADTQYF
>TRBV18|TRBJ2-2|once|NA
TGTGCCAGCTCACCAAGCCTTACAGGGCCCAATCGGCACACCGGGGAGCTGTTTTTT
CASSPSLTGPNRHTGELFF
>TRBV5-5|TRBJ2-7|NA|NA
TGTGCCAGCAGCTTGGGGCAGGGGTTCAACTACGAGCAGTACTTC
CASSLGQGFNYEQYF
>TRBV25-1|TRBJ2-7|NA|NA
TGTGCCCACAGCCAGGGGTCCTACGAGCAGTACTTC
CAHSQGSYEQYF
>TRBV7-2|TRBJ2-7|NA|NA
TGTGCCAGCAGCTTAATTGACCTGTCCTACGAGCAGTACTTC
CASSLIDLSYEQYF
>TRBV5-4|TRBJ2-7|NA|NA
TGTGCCAGCAGTCCCGATCTGGGGTCAGACGAGCAGTACTTC
CASSPDLGSDEQYF
>TRBV6-1|TRBJ2-7|NA|NA
TGTGCCAGCAGTGTTAACTTCTACGAGCAGTACTTC
CASSVNFYEQYF
>TRBV6-1|TRBJ2-7|NA|TRBD1
TGTGCCAGCAGTGAAGCGAGGTGGGGGACAGCTTCCTACGAGCAGTACTTC
CASSEARWGTASYEQYF
>TRBV5-3|TRBJ2-7|NA|TRBD2
TGTGCCAGAAGCTTAGGTCTAGCGGGAGAAGGTCACGAGCAGTACTTC
CARSLGLAGEGHEQYF
>TRBV6-1|TRBJ2-1|NA|NA
TGTGCCAGCAGTGAAGTAGGGAGCACCTACAATGAGCAGTTCTTC
CASSEVGSTYNEQFF
>TRBV29-1|TRBJ2-7|NA|TRBD1
TGCAGCGTTGGCAGGACAGGGGCCAACGAGCAGTACTTC
CSVGRTGANEQYF
>TRBV20-1|TRBJ1-6|NA|NA
TGCAGTGCTTCTGGGGATTCACCCCTCCACTTT
CSASGDSPLHF
>TRBV7-8|TRBJ2-3|few|NA
TGTGCCAGCAGCTTAGGGGGCACAGATACGCAGTATTTT
CASSLGGTDTQYF
>TRBV6-1|TRBJ1-5|NA|NA
TGTGCCAGCAGTAGAGGTTATAGCAATCAGCCCCAGCATTTT
CASSRGYSNQPQHF